A single sample is the source of the 5 T cell receptor beta chains below, sequenced in a study of control samples from healthy donors and cancer patients. Measured with immunoSEQ multiplex PCR; TCRdb has only the in-frame clones, and not every one. The data contain approximately 120,000 clones, approximately 87% of them singletons. Material: blood. The receptors stem from a man between 60 and 70 years old in good health.

CDR3 nucleotide sequence: TGTGCCAGCTCCCTCGGGACAGGGGGCGTGGAGACCCAGTACTTC. This gives the protein CASSLGTGGVETQYF. The chain uses TRBV18 and TRBJ2-5; 12 bases align to TRBD1. The CDR3 totals 15 residues. The germline V gene encodes CDR1 KGHSH and CDR2 LQKENI. The V gene end was trimmed by 6 bases and the J gene end by 5 bases; junction bases not matched to a gene: 7.

The chain uses TRBV2 and TRBJ1-2; 10 nucleotides agree with TRBD1. Germline CDR1 SNHLY, CDR2 FYNNEI. This CDR3 has 15 residues. With V trimmed by 3 bases and J by 7 bases, 8 bases remained unmatched. The CDR3: CASSEGRQGAIGYTF. In DNA, the CDR3 is TGTGCCAGCAGTGAGGGTAGACAGGGGGCAATTGGCTACACCTTC.

The CDR3 spells CSVERNGRDTQYF. The CDR3 DNA is TGCAGCGTTGAAAGGAACGGCCGTGATACGCAGTATTTT. The chain is built from TRBV29-1 and TRBJ2-3; D uncertain. CDR1 is SQVTM, CDR2 ANQGSEA, per germline. V lost 2 bases and J lost 6, with 12 bases in between. CDR3 size: 13 residues.

V usage is TRBV9 and J usage is TRBJ1-3; no clear D. The CDR3 consists of 13 residues. The V gene lost 2 bases and the J gene lost 5 bases, with 8 bases spanning the gap. Germline V gene sequence: CDR1 SGDLS, CDR2 YYNGEE. The CDR3 region has the DNA TGTGCCAGCAGCGTCGGCGGGCGAAACACCATATATTTT. Translation: CASSVGGRNTIYF.

This clone occurred once. This chain joins TRBV5-1 and TRBJ1-1, with D maybe TRBD1 (5 bases). Trimming removed 3 bases at V and 1 base at J, with 10 bases between. The CDR3 totals 14 residues. Looked up from germline, CDR1 is SGHRS and CDR2 is YFSETQ. CDR3 in amino acids: CASSSQEGNTEAFF. The CDR3 region has the DNA TGCGCCAGCAGCTCACAGGAAGGGAACACTGAAGCTTTCTTT. Full variable domain (rest looked up from reference TRBV5-1 and TRBJ1-1): KAGVTQTPRYLIKTRGQQVTLSCSPISGHRSVSWYQQTPGQGLQFLFEYFSETQRNKGNFPGRFSGRQFSNSRSEMNVSTLELGDSALYLCASSSQEGNTEAFFGQGTRLTVV.